Presented here are 15 T cell receptor beta chains from one specimen sequenced in a study of vaccination and CD4 T cells after COVID-19. As to treatment: roughly 11-day PBMC culture with coronavirus spike peptide pools or control peptides (ViraFEST assay). These TCRs' antigens remain unknown. Cultured CD4+ T-cell DNA underwent Oncomine TCR Beta short-read sequencing. From the PCR reads, TCRdb called clonotypes with MiXCR, one entry per CDR3 protein. Counted here are some 20,000 distinct CDR3 sequences, about 41% occurring once; the ten biggest clones make up over 11%. The sequenced sample consisted of CD4+ T cells from blood, cultured in vitro. These receptors all come from a human donor who had recovered from COVID-19.

The chain employs TRBV29-1 and TRBJ2-5; D gene unclear. V lost 0 bases and J lost 7, with 12 bases in between. The CDR3 covers 13 residues. Germline CDR1 and CDR2: SQVTM and ANQGSEA. In DNA, the CDR3 is TGCAGCGTTGAAGATCGGCAGTATTTGACCCAGTACTTC. Translation gives CSVEDRQYLTQYF.

This clonotype was observed a handful of times. The V call is TRBV6-2 or TRBV6-3, the J call TRBJ2-5, with 7 bases fitting TRBD1. Germline CDR1 is MNHEY and CDR2 is SVGEGT. The trim removed 6 bases at V and 7 bases at J, leaving 17 bases unmatched. The CDR3 extends over 16 amino acids. The CDR3 DNA is TGTGCCAGCAGACCCAAACAGGGGTTTGGAGCTGGGACCCAGTACTTC. Translating gives CASRPKQGFGAGTQYF.

The chain employs TRBV11-2 and TRBJ2-2; D is unresolved. The CDR3 has 15 amino acids. In germline, CDR1 is SGHAT, CDR2 FQNNGV. Trimming stripped 6 bases from V and 1 base from J, with 12 bases between. CDR3 coding DNA: TGTGCCAGCAGTACGCTAAGGCAGAACACCGGGGAGCTGTTTTTT. Protein: CASSTLRQNTGELFF.

This chain uses TRBV20-1 with TRBJ2-7; D uncertain. V lost 7 bases and J 4 bases, leaving 8 bases between the germline ends. This CDR3 spans 10 amino acids. The germline V gene has CDR1 DFQATT and CDR2 SNEGSKA (reference sequence). The CDR3 loop reads CSVSGYEQYF. CDR3 coding DNA: TGCAGTGTGTCTGGGTACGAGCAGTACTTC.

This clonotype came up a few times. The chain has TRBV7-8 and TRBJ1-5; a possible D gene is TRBD1 (5 bases). The CDR3 covers 17 residues. Germline assignment: CDR1 SGHVS and CDR2 FQNEAQ. V was pared by 5 bases and J by 0 bases, with 17 bases between. This CDR3 is CASSKRAGPYSNQPQHF. CDR3 sequence (DNA): TGTGCCAGCAGCAAACGGGCAGGGCCCTATAGCAATCAGCCCCAGCATTTT.

This clonotype was seen only a few times. The genes are TRBV10-3 and TRBJ1-5; 7 bases agree with TRBD1. Germline trimming cut 6 bases from V and 6 bases from J; bases unmatched to any gene: 5. Germline V gene sequence: CDR1 ENHRY, CDR2 SYGVKD. The CDR3 contains 13 residues. The DNA of the CDR3 is TGTGCCATCAGCGACAGGGATCGTCAGCCCCAGCATTTT. The encoded protein is CAISDRDRQPQHF.

This clonotype showed up just a few times. The V call is TRBV19, the J call TRBJ1-2, with no clear D. The CDR3 extends over 13 amino acids. Per germline, CDR1 LNHDA and CDR2 SQIVND (reference sequence). Trimming took off 5 bases at V and 6 bases at J, with 13 bases between the two ends. CDR3 in amino acids: CASSSLGYHGYTF. For the CDR3, the DNA is TGTGCCAGTAGTTCGCTGGGATACCATGGCTACACCTTC. Supplemented by reference TRBV19 and TRBJ1-2, the full variable domain reads DGGITQSPKYLFRKEGQNVTLSCEQNLNHDAMYWYRQDPGQGLRLIYYSQIVNDFQKGDIAEGYSVSREKKESFPLTVTSAQKNPTAFYLCASSSLGYHGYTFGSGTRLTVV.

The table lists this clonotype with a few counts. The chain combines TRBV20-1 with TRBJ1-1, with D possibly TRBD1 on 6 matching bases. Germline V gene sequence: CDR1 DFQATT, CDR2 SNEGSKA (reference sequence). The CDR3 runs 14 residues. CDR3 residues: CTLPSGARGTEAFF. CDR3 nucleotide sequence: TGCACCCTACCTTCGGGGGCCAGGGGTACTGAAGCTTTCTTT.

This clonotype was found a few times. The chain employs TRBV11-3 and TRBJ2-2; unclear D gene. The ends were cut back, 5 bases at V and 0 bases at J, with 13 bases in the middle. The CDR3 extends over 16 amino acids. Germline CDR1 reads SGHNT; CDR2 reads YENEEA. CDR3 loop: CASSPSRTANTGELFF. Here the CDR3 DNA reads TGTGCCAGCAGCCCGTCCCGGACGGCGAACACCGGGGAGCTGTTTTTT.

V and J are TRBV12-3 or TRBV12-4 and TRBJ1-2, with 9 bases matching TRBD1. The CDR3 loop spans 14 amino acids. The V segment lost 6 bases and the J segment 2 bases; nucleotides outside the gene matches: 4. The chain's CDR3 is CASRGQGINYGYTF. The CDR3 region has the DNA TGTGCCAGCAGGGGACAGGGTATCAACTATGGCTACACCTTC.

This clonotype was observed a handful of times. This sequence joins TRBV4-3 and TRBJ2-3; D may match TRBD1 or TRBD2 (5 bases each). V lost 0 bases and J lost 3, with 13 bases in between. The CDR3 extends over 16 amino acids. The germline gives CDR1 LGHNA, CDR2 YSLEER. The CDR3 sequence is CASSQDVGEWTDTQYF. As DNA, the CDR3 is TGCGCCAGCAGCCAAGATGTGGGGGAATGGACAGATACGCAGTATTTT.

This chain links TRBV12-3 or TRBV12-4 with TRBJ1-1, with D hard to call. This CDR3 is 16 amino acids long. Trimming stripped 1 base from V and 0 bases from J, with 12 bases between. CDR3 sequence reads: CASSLGGSPMNTEAFF. In DNA, the CDR3 is TGTGCCAGCAGTTTAGGAGGCTCACCAATGAACACTGAAGCTTTCTTT.

This chain links TRBV2 with TRBJ1-3; D ambiguous. V was shortened by 8 bases and J by 4 bases, with 12 bases between the two germline ends. Per the germline V gene, CDR1 is SNHLY and CDR2 is FYNNEI. The CDR3 runs 13 residues. For the CDR3, the DNA is TGTGCCAGCGGCGGGCTCTCGGGAAACACCATATATTTT. It translates to CASGGLSGNTIYF.

The CDR3, as DNA: TGTGCCAGCAGTACGTCAGGGACAGGAGGAAACACCATATATTTT. This codes for CASSTSGTGGNTIYF. This chain connects TRBV11-2 to TRBJ1-3; 8 bases agree with TRBD1. The CDR3 runs to 15 residues. The germline gives CDR1 SGHAT, CDR2 FQNNGV. V gave up 6 bases and J gave up 4 bases; unmatched junction bases: 8.

The V gene is TRBV27, the J gene TRBJ1-2, with D unclear. The CDR3 loop spans 14 amino acids. V lost 2 bases, J lost 4 bases, and 11 bases lay in between. Germline loops: CDR1 MNHEY, CDR2 SMNVEV (reference sequence). For the CDR3, the DNA is TGTGCCAGCAGTTTAAACAGAGATGTCTATGGCTACACCTTC. Translating it yields CASSLNRDVYGYTF.